This TCR beta chain is from a study of T cell repertoires in aging, cancer and after chemotherapy. A mixed TRB-A/B primer pool amplified rearranged TRB by multiplex touch-down PCR. Each CDR3 protein gets one entry after TCRdb re-called the multiplex PCR reads with MiXCR. Of fewer than 4,500 distinct CDR3 sequences listed, about two fifths are singletons. V was clipped by 4 bases and J by 6 bases, with 15 bases between them. The CDR3 spans 15 residues. Germline V gene data show CDR1 as LNHDA and CDR2 as SQIVND (reference sequence). The study, taken as a whole, reports: No conclusions about immunological memory after chemotherapy can be drawn from the repertoire data.

TCR beta rearrangements were amplified from peripheral blood genomic DNA. In regard to this clonotype: Its specificity is not known. This could be a read error, since a much larger clone is one nucleotide away.

This TCR derives from a human donor with a blood cancer. Sample: blood. This chain connects TRBV19 to TRBJ2-2; maybe TRBD1 (5 bases). In DNA form, the CDR3 reads TGTGCCAGTAGTACCAGGGCATTGGGTTCCGGGGAGCTGTTTTTT. It yields the protein CASSTRALGSGELFF.